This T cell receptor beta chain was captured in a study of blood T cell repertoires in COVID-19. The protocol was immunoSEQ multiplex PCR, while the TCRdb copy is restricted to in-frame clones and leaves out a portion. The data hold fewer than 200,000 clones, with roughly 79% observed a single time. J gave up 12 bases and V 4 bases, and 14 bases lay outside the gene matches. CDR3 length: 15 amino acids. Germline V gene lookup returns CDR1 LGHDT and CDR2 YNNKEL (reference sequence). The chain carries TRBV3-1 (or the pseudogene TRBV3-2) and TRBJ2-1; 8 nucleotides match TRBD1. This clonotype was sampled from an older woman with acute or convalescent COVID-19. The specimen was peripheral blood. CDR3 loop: CASSPKWLGTGGQFF. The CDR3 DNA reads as TGTGCCAGCAGCCCCAAATGGTTAGGGACAGGTGGGCAGTTCTTC.